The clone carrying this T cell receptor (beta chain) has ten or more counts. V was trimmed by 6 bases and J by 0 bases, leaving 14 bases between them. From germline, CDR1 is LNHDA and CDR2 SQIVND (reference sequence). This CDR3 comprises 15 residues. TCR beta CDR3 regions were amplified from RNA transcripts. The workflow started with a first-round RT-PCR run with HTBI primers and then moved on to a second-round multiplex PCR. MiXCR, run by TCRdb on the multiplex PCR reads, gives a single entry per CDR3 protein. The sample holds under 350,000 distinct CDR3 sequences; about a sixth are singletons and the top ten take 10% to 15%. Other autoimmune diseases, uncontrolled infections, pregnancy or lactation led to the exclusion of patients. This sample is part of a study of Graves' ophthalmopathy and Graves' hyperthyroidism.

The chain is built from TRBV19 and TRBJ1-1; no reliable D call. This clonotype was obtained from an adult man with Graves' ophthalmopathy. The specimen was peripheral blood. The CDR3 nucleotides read TGTGCCAGTAGGGTCGCAGGACTCATGAACACTGAAGCTTTCTTT. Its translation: CASRVAGLMNTEAFF.